This TCR beta chain was identified during a study of OX40 agonist ivuxolimab in advanced cancers. The method was immunoSEQ multiplex PCR; TCRdb's version includes in-frame clones alone and lacks a portion of them. The sample has around 18,000 clones, over 70% seen once; the top ten hold 30% to 35%. Trimming at V came to 3 bases and at J to 5 bases, leaving 7 bases not matched to a gene. The CDR3 extends over 15 amino acids. Germline V gives CDR1 MGHRA, CDR2 YSYEKL. V usage is TRBV4-1 and J usage is TRBJ1-5; TRBD1 aligns across 7 bases. The sequence came from an adult with an advanced solid tumor such as melanoma, head and neck, liver or kidney cancer. The sample here was CD4+ or CD8+ T cells sorted from blood, taken in a trial of the OX40 agonist ivuxolimab. The CDR3 is CASSQSGGGYQPQHF. The DNA for the CDR3 is TGCGCCAGCAGCCAGTCAGGGGGGGGATATCAGCCCCAGCATTTT.